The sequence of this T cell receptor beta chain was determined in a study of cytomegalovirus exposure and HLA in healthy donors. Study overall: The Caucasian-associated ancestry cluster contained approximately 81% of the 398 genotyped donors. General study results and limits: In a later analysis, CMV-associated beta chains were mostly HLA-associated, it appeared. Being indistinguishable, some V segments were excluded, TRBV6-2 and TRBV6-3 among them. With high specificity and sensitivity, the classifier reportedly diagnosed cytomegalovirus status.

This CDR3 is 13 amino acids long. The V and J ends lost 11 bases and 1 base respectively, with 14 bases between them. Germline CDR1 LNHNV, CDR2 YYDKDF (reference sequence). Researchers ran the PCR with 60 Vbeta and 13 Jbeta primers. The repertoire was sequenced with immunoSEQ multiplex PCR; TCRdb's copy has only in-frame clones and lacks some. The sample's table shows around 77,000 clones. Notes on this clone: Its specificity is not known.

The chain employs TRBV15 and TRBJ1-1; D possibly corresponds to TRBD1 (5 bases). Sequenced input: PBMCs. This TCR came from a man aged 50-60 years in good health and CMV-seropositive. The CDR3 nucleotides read TGTGCCGCTTCCCTGGGGCAGAACACTGAAGCTTTCTTT. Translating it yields CAASLGQNTEAFF. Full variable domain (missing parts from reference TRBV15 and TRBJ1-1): DAMVIQNPRYQVTQFGKPVTLSCSQTLNHNVMYWYQQKSSQAPKLLFHYYDKDFNNEADTPDNFQSRRPNTSFCFLDIRSPGLGDTAMYLCAASLGQNTEAFFGQGTRLTVV.